These T cell receptor beta chains were read from a single sample in a study of CD8 T cells in ankylosing spondylitis. TCRdb passed the 5' RACE reads through MiXCR, listing each CDR3 protein once. The repertoire holds roughly 440,000 distinct CDR3 sequences, with 17% as singletons. The sample was blood, either unsorted or a sorted T cell fraction (not recorded which). These receptors were obtained from a male donor with ankylosing spondylitis. CDR3s leave out the opening cysteine and the closing phenylalanine or tryptophan. The order of the fields is V gene, J gene, CDR3 protein.

TRBV7-2	TRBJ1-3	ASSLEGQRAGNTIY
TRBV20-1	TRBJ1-5	SARTTGGRDQPQH
TRBV7-9	TRBJ2-5	ASSPPRTEIQETQY
TRBV20-1	TRBJ2-7	SALGLAGVGGHEQY
TRBV5-1	TRBJ2-7	ASSLSGTGTYEQY
TRBV3-1	TRBJ2-7	ASSHPGAHGGEQY
TRBV20-1	TRBJ2-4	SARETLAGGRNIQY
TRBV5-1	TRBJ2-1	ASSYQSGRTYNEQF
TRBV29-1	TRBJ2-1	SVDLPSQLQF
TRBV2	TRBJ1-5	ASSKQGLGSNQPQH
TRBV4-2	TRBJ2-2	ASTDYRTRAGELF
TRBV29-1	TRBJ1-5	SVGDGNQPQH
TRBV20-1	TRBJ2-7	SARRLAGEIYEQY
TRBV27	TRBJ2-5	ASSELRQETQY
TRBV2	TRBJ1-6	ASRDRRRGEGSPLH
TRBV5-1	TRBJ1-5	ASSLGIGQPQH
TRBV12-3/TRBV12-4	TRBJ1-1	ASSGVGTGNTEAF
TRBV20-1	TRBJ2-2	SALQGNTGELF
TRBV6-2/TRBV6-3	TRBJ2-1	ASRLAGGPYEQF
TRBV6-1	TRBJ1-3	ASSRRDTSGNTIY
TRBV24-1	TRBJ2-1	ATSDPSLAGGDNEQF
TRBV18	TRBJ1-6	ASSPSGRFALH
TRBV5-1	TRBJ1-6	ASSEAASYNSPLH
TRBV2	TRBJ1-3	ASSEERVGGNTIY
TRBV6-2/TRBV6-3	TRBJ2-1	ASSYSNRLNEQF
TRBV20-1	TRBJ1-1	SARDMGRNTEAF
TRBV7-2	TRBJ1-2	ASSSGHRRGLNYGYT
TRBV12-3/TRBV12-4	TRBJ2-3	ASSLVGGPPDTQY
TRBV6-1	TRBJ2-2	ASNPVPPNTGELF
TRBV12-3/TRBV12-4	TRBJ2-5	ASSSRTSGKETQY
TRBV20-1	TRBJ2-1	SARPPGLKYNEQF
TRBV19	TRBJ2-7	ASSIGGGDPYEQY
TRBV5-1	TRBJ1-4	ASSLDRGPGGLF
TRBV2	TRBJ1-4	ASSNLGGTNEKLF
TRBV2	TRBJ1-5	ASSGGQGGQPQH
TRBV27	TRBJ2-3	ASSLTSGMSSDTQY
TRBV7-6	TRBJ2-2	ASSRYPGQGLPPGSCF
TRBV5-1	TRBJ2-3	ASSLSGDSPDTQY
TRBV5-1	TRBJ2-3	ASSLSGPPAADTQY
TRBV29-1	TRBJ2-3	SANSGTDTQY
TRBV7-8	TRBJ1-5	ASSSSGHLNQPQH